One and the same sample provided the 6 T cell receptor beta chains below, sequenced in a study of Graves' ophthalmopathy and Graves' hyperthyroidism. Transcripts of RNA were the source for amplifying TCR beta CDR3 regions. Investigators did first-round RT-PCR with HTBI primers, then second-round multiplex PCR. TCRdb re-called the multiplex PCR reads with MiXCR, one entry per CDR3 protein. The sample shows about 400,000 distinct CDR3 sequences, 18% of them seen only once. Material for sequencing was peripheral blood. The receptors originated from a woman aged 18-29 years with Graves' ophthalmopathy.

This clonotype was picked up many times. The gene calls are TRBV12-3 or TRBV12-4 and TRBJ2-5; TRBD1 agrees at 8 bases. V lost 5 bases to trimming and J lost 4 bases; unmatched junction nucleotides: 3. This CDR3 contains 13 residues. CDR3 in amino acids: CASSPRGRETQYF. CDR3 sequence (DNA): TGTGCCAGCAGTCCCAGGGGGCGAGAGACCCAGTACTTC.

This clonotype was recorded many times. The chain employs TRBV5-1 and TRBJ2-6; D not resolved. Trimming took 2 bases from V and 1 from J, leaving 10 bases between them. The CDR3 covers 16 residues. The germline CDR1 and CDR2 sequences are SGHRS and YFSETQ. The chain's CDR3 is CASSFQVSSGANVLTF. The CDR3 DNA is TGCGCCAGCAGCTTCCAAGTTTCGTCTGGGGCCAACGTCCTGACTTTC.

This clonotype was counted ten times or more. The rearrangement joins TRBV27 to TRBJ2-2, with 7 bases matching TRBD2. With 6 bases clipped from V and 6 bases from J, the junction kept 10 bases outside the gene matches. This CDR3 comprises 15 residues. Per germline, CDR1 MNHEY and CDR2 SMNVEV (reference sequence). CDR3 loop: CASRAGTIVSGELFF. The CDR3 bases are TGTGCCAGCAGAGCCGGGACTATCGTTTCCGGGGAGCTGTTTTTT.

At least ten counts were recorded for this clonotype. The chain couples TRBV20-1 to TRBJ1-5, with a weak D call TRBD1 (5 bases). The CDR3 loop spans 15 amino acids. CDR1 is DFQATT, CDR2 SNEGSKA, per germline (reference sequence). V was pared by 0 bases and J by 9 bases, with 18 bases between. The CDR3 DNA reads TGCAGTGCTAGAGATGGGGCCGGGGCGGTGGGGCCCCAGCATTTT. Protein product: CSARDGAGAVGPQHF.

In this sample, this clonotype turned up once. The genes are TRBV28 and TRBJ1-2; unclear D gene. This CDR3 region has 12 residues. The V end lost 8 bases, the J end lost 2 bases, and 9 bases lay between the germline ends. CDR1 is MDHEN, CDR2 SYDVKM, per germline. This CDR3 reads CASQPWNYGYTF. As DNA, the CDR3 is TGTGCCAGCCAGCCCTGGAACTATGGCTACACCTTC.

There are many counts of this clonotype. This chain links TRBV6-5 with TRBJ1-5; D is possibly TRBD1 (5 bases). The germline V gene has CDR1 MNHEY and CDR2 SVGAGI. Trimming stripped 5 bases from V and 5 bases from J, with 19 bases between. The CDR3 has 16 amino acids. As DNA, the CDR3 is TGTGCCAGCAGTCCCCTCGGGGGGGGGGGTGATCAGCCCCAGCATTTT. Protein: CASSPLGGGGDQPQHF.